This T cell receptor beta chain was obtained from a study of response to subunit inactivated influenza vaccine. The CDR3 has 15 amino acids. Germline V gene lookup returns CDR1 SQVTM and CDR2 ANQGSEA. The V segment lost 6 bases and the J segment 2 bases; nucleotides outside the gene matches: 10. Findings and limits, study-wide: Authors proposed each seasonal influenza vaccination draws in few new T cells.

This clonotype has a handful of counts. Its antigen is unknown. TCRdb analysed the RT-PCR reads with MiXCR anew, one entry per CDR3 protein. Among about 800,000 distinct CDR3 sequences listed, about 20% were seen once. The clonotype was recovered from a man aged 45-60 years who received an inactivated influenza vaccine. The material sequenced was PBMCs from blood, taken roughly 5 days after vaccination. This chain uses TRBV29-1 with TRBJ2-7; 10 positions match TRBD2. The CDR3 nucleotides are TGCAGCGTGGAAACTGGGACTAGCGCGGCCTACGAGCAGTACTTC. It codes for CSVETGTSAAYEQYF.